The 27 T cell receptor beta chains in this list originate from one sample, sequenced in a study of shared clonotypes between healthy human individuals. Sequencing was performed with immunoSEQ multiplex PCR; in TCRdb, only in-frame clones are kept and a portion is missing. The sample records around 1.4 million clones, approximately 98.5% being singletons. Source material: naive CD4+ T cells sorted from blood. The subset was: CD45RA+ positively selected. These receptors were collected from a man aged 25-45 years in good health.

The J gene is TRBJ1-3, the V gene TRBV11-2; D gene unclear. V gave up 4 bases and J gave up 0 bases, with 4 bases separating them. CDR3 length: 13 residues. Germline V gives CDR1 SGHAT, CDR2 FQNNGV. This chain's CDR3 is CASSSSSGNTIYF. CDR3 in DNA: TGTGCCAGCAGCTCCAGCTCTGGAAACACCATATATTTT.

The rearrangement links TRBV18 to TRBJ2-7; 10 bases line up with TRBD2. The CDR3 length is 17 residues. Germline trimming cut 3 bases from V and 4 bases from J; bases unmatched to any gene: 12. The germline CDR1 and CDR2 sequences are KGHSH and LQKENI. The CDR3 here is CASSPRGASGSPYEQYF. CDR3 nucleotides: TGTGCCAGCTCACCCCGGGGGGCTAGCGGGAGCCCTTACGAGCAGTACTTC.

The genes are TRBV7-2 and TRBJ1-1; D unresolved. Trimming removed 0 bases at V and 11 bases at J, with 10 bases between. Germline lookup yields CDR1 SGHTA and CDR2 FQGNSA. The CDR3 runs to 12 residues. CDR3 DNA: TGTGCCAGCAGCTTAGCCGGTTTGGGGGCTTTCTTT. Translated: CASSLAGLGAFF.

The rearrangement links TRBV18 to TRBJ1-5; D possibly corresponds to TRBD1 (5 bases). Trimming took off 4 bases at V and 4 bases at J, with 8 bases between the two ends. This CDR3 is built from 13 residues. Germline V gene data show CDR1 as KGHSH and CDR2 as LQKENI. The CDR3, as DNA: TGTGCCAGCTCACAGAGACAGAATCAGCCCCAGCATTTT. Its translation: CASSQRQNQPQHF.

This clone was observed a single time. The J gene is TRBJ1-6, the V gene TRBV21-1; the table gives TRBD1 as D, unverified against the DNA. TRBV21-1 is a pseudogene. CDR3 length: 18 residues. The DNA of the CDR3 is TGTGCCAGCAGCAAAGGCCCAGGGGGCGCGTCCTATAATTCACCCCTCCACTTT. Translation: CASSKGPGGASYNSPLHF.

This clone is a singleton in its sample. The chain uses TRBV5-1 and TRBJ2-7, with TRBD2 identical over 9 bases. The CDR3 totals 19 residues. The junction had 17 bases not matched to a gene; V was cut back by 4 bases and J by 0 bases. Looked up from germline, CDR1 is SGHRS and CDR2 is YFSETQ. The CDR3 sequence: CASSPKTSGILRSSYEQYF. For the CDR3, the DNA is TGCGCCAGCAGCCCGAAGACTAGCGGCATCCTCAGGAGCTCCTACGAGCAGTACTTC.

V is TRBV7-2 and J is TRBJ2-7; TRBD2 matches at 9 bases. Per the germline V gene, CDR1 is SGHTA and CDR2 is FQGNSA. The CDR3 is 15 residues long. The ends lost 4 bases at V and 2 bases at J; junction bases unmatched: 6. The CDR3 loop reads CASSSEGGRAYEQYF. CDR3 DNA sequence: TGTGCCAGCAGCTCCGAGGGCGGGAGGGCCTACGAGCAGTACTTC.

The V and J genes are TRBV6-5 and TRBJ1-1; no definite D call. V gave up 4 bases and J gave up 4 bases, with 10 bases separating them. The CDR3 consists of 13 residues. Per the germline V gene, CDR1 is MNHEY and CDR2 is SVGAGI. In DNA form, the CDR3 reads TGTGCCAGCAGTTCCTGGCAGATCACTGAAGCTTTCTTT. It yields the protein CASSSWQITEAFF.

The chain employs TRBV10-1 and TRBJ2-3; D is unclear. Trimming pared 2 bases from V and 6 bases from J, leaving 15 bases between. Germline V gene lookup returns CDR1 WNHNN and CDR2 SYGVQD (reference sequence). This CDR3 contains 15 residues. CDR3 protein: CASSEEPQIGDTQYF. In nucleotides, the CDR3 is TGCGCCAGCAGTGAGGAGCCCCAGATAGGCGATACGCAGTATTTT.

The chain links TRBV10-3 to TRBJ2-7, with TRBD2 matching over 8 bases. Germline assignment: CDR1 ENHRY and CDR2 SYGVKD. The trim removed 6 bases at V and 2 bases at J, leaving 9 bases unmatched. The CDR3 is 15 residues long. DNA of the CDR3: TGTGCCATCAGACCCGGTGCGGGAGGTACCTACGAGCAGTACTTC. Its translation: CAIRPGAGGTYEQYF.

As DNA, the CDR3 is TGTGCCAGCCGTTCACGGGTAGACCGGAACACTGAAGCTTTCTTT. Translating gives CASRSRVDRNTEAFF. The chain recombines TRBV27 with TRBJ1-1; no firm D call. The CDR3 covers 15 residues. V lost 8 bases to trimming and J lost 1 base, with 17 bases between them. Germline V lookup: CDR1 MNHEY, CDR2 SMNVEV (reference sequence).

The chain uses TRBV7-8 and TRBJ2-7; D is uncertain. Germline CDR1 reads SGHVS; CDR2 reads FQNEAQ. This CDR3 is 13 amino acids long. V was trimmed by 4 bases and J by 2 bases, leaving 9 bases between them. CDR3 region: CASSSLLTYEQYF. CDR3 DNA: TGTGCCAGCAGCTCGCTGCTCACCTACGAGCAGTACTTC.

V gene TRBV28 combines with J gene TRBJ2-2; no clear D gene. The CDR3 runs 15 residues. Germline assignment: CDR1 MDHEN and CDR2 SYDVKM. V gave up 6 bases and J gave up 4 bases, with 15 bases separating them. The CDR3 region has the DNA TGTGCCAGCAGCTACCAGCCGGTTTCCACCGGGGAGCTGTTTTTT. Amino acids: CASSYQPVSTGELFF. The whole variable domain, remainder taken from reference TRBV28 and TRBJ2-2, is DVKVTQSSRYLVKRTGEKVFLECVQDMDHENMFWYRQDPGLGLRLIYFSYDVKMKEKGDIPEGYSVSREKKERFSLILESASTNQTSMYLCASSYQPVSTGELFFGEGSRLTVL.

The V gene is TRBV5-4, the J gene TRBJ1-5; tentative D call: TRBD1 (5 bases). V was clipped by 2 bases and J by 3 bases, with 9 bases between them. CDR1 is SGHNT and CDR2 is YYREEE in the germline V gene (reference sequence). The CDR3 runs 14 residues. The CDR3 reads CASSFSGHNQPQHF. CDR3 bases: TGTGCCAGCAGCTTCTCAGGGCACAATCAGCCCCAGCATTTT.

V usage is TRBV2 and J usage is TRBJ1-2; D is uncertain. The CDR3 consists of 14 residues. Trimming pared 2 bases from V and 3 bases from J, leaving 10 bases between. CDR1 is SNHLY, CDR2 FYNNEI, per germline. The CDR3 sequence: CASSEWQEDYGYTF. For the CDR3, the DNA is TGTGCCAGCAGTGAATGGCAGGAGGACTATGGCTACACCTTC.

For this clone: Other DNA sequences in this sample translate to the same CDR3. This chain joins TRBV5-6 and TRBJ1-5; D gene unclear. This CDR3 comprises 13 residues. Germline V gene sequence: CDR1 SGHDT, CDR2 YYEEEE. The germline V and J ends were trimmed by 0 bases and 1 base, with 2 bases remaining between them. This CDR3 is CASSLGSNQPQHF. The CDR3 DNA reads TGTGCCAGCAGCTTGGGGAGCAATCAGCCCCAGCATTTT.

The chain combines TRBV7-7 with TRBJ2-5; 8 positions agree with TRBD2. The length of the CDR3 is 15 residues. J was trimmed by 4 bases and V by 1 base; bases with no gene match: 5. CDR1 is SSHAT and CDR2 is FNYEAQ in the germline V gene (reference sequence). The CDR3 loop is CASSLVREARETQYF. For the CDR3, the DNA is TGTGCCAGCAGCTTAGTGCGGGAGGCCCGAGAGACCCAGTACTTC.

The V and J genes are TRBV19 and TRBJ1-5, with D tentatively TRBD1 (6 bases). This CDR3 is 15 amino acids long. Trimming left V 2 bases short and J 10 bases short, with 18 bases between. The germline V gene has CDR1 LNHDA and CDR2 SQIVND (reference sequence). CDR3 nucleotide sequence: TGTGCCAGTAGTATATCGGTCGGGGGCGTACAACCCCAGCATTTT. Translation gives CASSISVGGVQPQHF.

V usage is TRBV7-2 and J usage is TRBJ2-1, with TRBD2 matching 7 bases. With V trimmed by 5 bases and J by 3 bases, 4 bases remained unmatched. CDR1 SGHTA and CDR2 FQGNSA come from the germline V gene. The CDR3 covers 14 residues. This chain's CDR3 is CASSPGGFYNEQFF. DNA for the CDR3: TGTGCCAGCAGCCCCGGGGGGTTCTACAATGAGCAGTTCTTC.

The chain employs TRBV29-1 and TRBJ2-1; 7 bases are a match to TRBD1. The CDR3 runs to 12 residues. V trimming: 6 bases; J trimming: 10 bases; junction bases outside the gene matches: 9. CDR1 and CDR2 from the germline V gene are SQVTM and ANQGSEA. CDR3 coding DNA: TGCAGCGTCGCAGCTGGGACAGTCGAGCAGTTCTTC. Amino acid sequence: CSVAAGTVEQFF.

The chain joins TRBV6-5 to TRBJ2-7, with D possibly TRBD1 on 6 matching bases. CDR3 length equals 14 residues. Trimming took off 6 bases at V and 6 bases at J, with 18 bases between the two ends. Looked up from germline, CDR1 is MNHEY and CDR2 is SVGAGI. CDR3 bases: TGTGCCAGCAGGCGAACAGGGAAAGTCGGCGAGCAGTACTTC. It is translated as CASRRTGKVGEQYF.

This clone came up once. At one end the junction does not follow the germline gene, possibly because of a read error. The rearrangement links TRBV7-7 to TRBJ2-5; D possibly corresponds to TRBD2 (6 bases). CDR3 length: 15 amino acids. Germline CDR1 and CDR2: SSHAT and FNYEAQ (reference sequence). The CDR3 loop reads CASSLGTDTSETQYF. CDR3 DNA sequence: TGTGCTAGCAGCTTAGGGACTGATACGAGTGAGACCCAGTACTTC.

This rearrangement joins TRBV7-3 to TRBJ2-6; D is unclear. This CDR3 has 20 residues. V dropped 5 bases and J dropped 0 bases, with 23 bases sitting between them. Germline V gene lookup returns CDR1 SGHTA and CDR2 FQGTGA. CDR3 loop: CASSEKAWPGHPSGANVLTF. The CDR3 region has the DNA TGTGCCAGCAGCGAGAAGGCCTGGCCCGGGCACCCCTCTGGGGCCAACGTCCTGACTTTC.

The chain joins TRBV2 to TRBJ2-3; the D is unclear. The CDR3 contains 12 residues. Trimming took 8 bases from V and 6 from J, leaving 12 bases between them. CDR1 and CDR2 (germline): SNHLY, FYNNEI. The CDR3 sequence is CASATKVDTQYF. The CDR3 DNA reads TGTGCCAGCGCAACTAAGGTGGATACGCAGTATTTT.

The CDR3 region has the DNA TGTGCCAGCAGCTTCGGGCGGGAGCTCCCCGATGTGAACAATGAGCAGTTCTTC. Amino acids: CASSFGRELPDVNNEQFF. The chain employs TRBV5-4 and TRBJ2-1; 7 bases are a match to TRBD2. The germline V gene encodes CDR1 SGHNT and CDR2 YYREEE (reference sequence). After removal of 2 bases from V and 5 bases from J, the junction contained 16 bases not matched to a gene. The length of the CDR3 is 18 residues.

The chain uses TRBV7-9 and TRBJ1-4, with a possible D match to TRBD1 (5 bases). V lost 3 bases to trimming and J lost 7 bases, with 12 bases between them. Germline CDR1 and CDR2: SEHNR and FQNEAQ (reference sequence). The CDR3 has 14 residues. The CDR3 DNA sequence: TGTGCCAGCAGCTTGGGCAGGGCGGCTGAAAAACTGTTTTTT. Translating gives CASSLGRAAEKLFF.

The chain carries TRBV7-2 and TRBJ1-5, with D unresolved. Deletions cut 4 bases from V and 0 bases from J, with 7 bases between. This CDR3 spans 14 amino acids. Per germline, CDR1 SGHTA and CDR2 FQGNSA. Here the CDR3 DNA reads TGTGCCAGCAGCTCCCGTAGTAGCAATCAGCCCCAGCATTTT. This gives the protein CASSSRSSNQPQHF.